Each of the 16 T cell receptor beta chains below was sequenced from the same sample in a study of T-cell memory formation after mild COVID-19. Each CDR3 protein gets one entry after TCRdb re-called the 5' RACE reads with MiXCR. This sample yields under 300,000 distinct CDR3 sequences, of which 8.5% to 9.5% are seen a single time; roughly a fifth belongs to the top ten. The sample taken for sequencing was PBMCs or a T cell subset sorted from them (not recorded which). These receptors were taken from a man in his late teens or twenties who had mild COVID-19 (a few samples of this study predate the infection). Cell type and time point are not known.

This clonotype was seen ten or more times. The chain links TRBV10-3 to TRBJ2-7, with D possibly TRBD1 on 6 matching bases. Germline CDR1 and CDR2: ENHRY and SYGVKD. The V gene lost 6 bases and the J gene lost 2 bases, with 14 bases spanning the gap. CDR3 length: 14 amino acids. CDR3 coding DNA: TGTGCCATCAGCTCCCAACAGGGTCCCTACGAGCAGTACTTC. Protein: CAISSQQGPYEQYF.

The rearrangement uses TRBV6-6 and TRBJ2-2; TRBD1 is a possible D gene (5 bases). Between the trimmed V and J ends, which lost 4 bases and 7 bases, there was a span of 13 bases. This CDR3 spans 14 amino acids. Germline values: CDR1 MNHNY, CDR2 SVGAGI (reference sequence). The CDR3 DNA follows: TGTGCCAGCAGTTGGTCAGGGAAGGGCGGGGAGCTGTTTTTT. Translation gives CASSWSGKGGELFF.

The table lists this clonotype with a few counts. The genes are TRBV12-3 or TRBV12-4 and TRBJ2-2; D is ambiguous. This CDR3 contains 17 residues. The ends were cut back, 5 bases at V and 3 bases at J, with 19 bases in the middle. CDR3 in amino acids: CASSRDPDGFDTGELFF. In DNA, the CDR3 is TGTGCCAGCAGTAGGGATCCGGACGGGTTTGACACCGGGGAGCTGTTTTTT.

The genes are TRBV15 and TRBJ1-2; D perhaps matches TRBD1 (6 bases). V dropped 4 bases and J dropped 6 bases, with 6 bases sitting between them. The CDR3 contains 11 residues. CDR1 LNHNV and CDR2 YYDKDF come from the germline V gene (reference sequence). In DNA form, the CDR3 reads TGTGCCACCAGCAAGGGGGATGGCTACACCTTC. Amino acid sequence: CATSKGDGYTF.

The chain employs TRBV5-1 and TRBJ2-7; D is perhaps TRBD1 (6 bases). The CDR3 is made up of 14 amino acids. Germline-derived CDR1 and CDR2 are SGHRS and YFSETQ. Trimming removed 0 bases at V and 3 bases at J, with 10 bases between. Written as DNA, the CDR3 is TGCGCCAGCAGCTTGGGGGACATCTACTACGAGCAGTACTTC. This sequence encodes CASSLGDIYYEQYF.

This clonotype has at least ten counts. The gene calls are TRBV29-1 and TRBJ2-7; TRBD1 is a possible D gene (6 bases). The V and J ends lost 5 bases and 3 bases respectively, with 14 bases between them. Germline V gene lookup returns CDR1 SQVTM and CDR2 ANQGSEA. The CDR3 runs 13 residues. The CDR3 bases are TGCAGCGTTCGAGCAGGGGATAGCTACGAGCAGTACTTC. Amino acids: CSVRAGDSYEQYF.

This clonotype was detected ten times or more. J is TRBJ2-1 and V is TRBV7-3, with 7 nucleotides matching TRBD2. CDR1 is SGHTA, CDR2 FQGTGA, per germline. The CDR3 contains 16 residues. V was pared by 2 bases and J by 4 bases, with 8 bases of the junction left unmatched. The chain's CDR3 is CASSLVGGGRYNEQFF. The CDR3 nucleotides read TGTGCCAGCAGCTTAGTTGGCGGGGGACGATACAATGAGCAGTTCTTC.

This clonotype was seen only a few times. The chain combines TRBV7-9 with TRBJ1-2; 7 bases map to TRBD1. Germline V CDR1 and CDR2: SEHNR, FQNEAQ (reference sequence). Trimming cost V 6 bases and J 7 bases; bases outside gene matches: 8. CDR3 length equals 13 residues. CDR3 coding DNA: TGTGCCAGCAGTTTCAACAGGGGAGGTGGCTACACCTTC. This encodes CASSFNRGGGYTF.

This clonotype came up many times. The chain has TRBV4-1 and TRBJ1-2; the D is unclear. Trimming removed 0 bases from V and 4 bases from J, with 9 bases in between. Germline assignment: CDR1 MGHRA and CDR2 YSYEKL. The CDR3 contains 14 residues. The CDR3 region has the DNA TGCGCCAGCAGCCAAGATGCGGATAGCTATGGCTACACCTTC. Translated: CASSQDADSYGYTF.

J is TRBJ2-1 and V is TRBV24-1; D is possibly TRBD1 (5 bases). V was pared by 5 bases and J by 5 bases, with 15 bases between. CDR1 KGHDR and CDR2 SFDVKD come from the germline V gene. The CDR3 has 15 residues. In DNA form, the CDR3 reads TGTGCCACCAGTGGCAGGGTAATCGACAACAATGAGCAGTTCTTC. Its protein is CATSGRVIDNNEQFF.

The rearrangement joins TRBV12-3 or TRBV12-4 to TRBJ1-2; TRBD1 agrees at 7 bases. The CDR3 is 15 residues long. Unmatched junction bases numbered 9, after V lost 1 base and J lost 7 bases. The CDR3 protein is CASSLGWTGKGGYTF. DNA of the CDR3: TGTGCCAGCAGTTTAGGTTGGACAGGCAAGGGTGGCTACACCTTC.

J is TRBJ2-7 and V is TRBV6-2 or TRBV6-3; TRBD1 is a possible D gene (5 bases). Looked up from germline, CDR1 is MNHEY and CDR2 is SVGEGT. This CDR3 comprises 14 residues. The V end lost 6 bases, the J end lost 2 bases, and 14 bases lay between the germline ends. The CDR3 here is CASRSIRETYEQYV. The CDR3 nucleotides are TGTGCCAGCAGATCAATCAGGGAAACCTACGAGCAGTACGTC.

This clonotype was picked up a small number of times. The chain is built from TRBV7-9 and TRBJ2-5; D call uncertain. Germline values: CDR1 SEHNR, CDR2 FQNEAQ (reference sequence). Trimming took off 1 base at V and 0 bases at J, with 9 bases between the two ends. The CDR3 covers 15 residues. The CDR3 here is CASSLVLRYQETQYF. For the CDR3, the DNA is TGTGCCAGCAGCTTAGTTCTGCGTTACCAAGAGACCCAGTACTTC.

This sequence joins TRBV7-2 and TRBJ2-5; D may be TRBD2 (5 bases). Trimming shortened V by 6 bases and J by 2 bases, and 13 bases separated the two germline ends. Germline V gene data show CDR1 as SGHTA and CDR2 as FQGNSA. The CDR3 contains 14 residues. The CDR3 bases are TGTGCCAGCAGGTCTTTCAGAGGGCAAGAGACCCAGTACTTC. Protein sequence: CASRSFRGQETQYF.

Only a few counts were recorded for this clonotype. The chain combines TRBV7-8 with TRBJ2-1; D perhaps matches TRBD1 (5 bases). The CDR3 extends over 14 amino acids. In germline, CDR1 is SGHVS, CDR2 FQNEAQ. The V gene lost 2 bases and the J gene lost 9 bases, with 14 bases spanning the gap. CDR3 amino acids: CASSLLRARGEQFF. As DNA, the CDR3 is TGTGCCAGCAGCTTACTTAGGGCAAGGGGTGAGCAGTTCTTC.

The chain is built from TRBV4-1 and TRBJ1-1; 9 bases are a match to TRBD1. The CDR3 totals 15 residues. Trimming cost V 2 bases and J 6 bases; bases outside gene matches: 7. Germline CDR1 MGHRA, CDR2 YSYEKL. CDR3 bases: TGCGCCAGCAGCCAATATACAGGGGGCGAACCTGAAGCTTTCTTT. Amino acid sequence: CASSQYTGGEPEAFF.